This TCR beta chain is drawn from a study of a mutant IDH1 vaccine in newly diagnosed glioma. Study at large: In weeks 1, 3, 5, 7, 11, 15, 19 and 23, patients were vaccinated. Investigators started vaccination 4-6 weeks after radiotherapy alone, or with temozolomide cycles. Antecedent treatment encompassed radiotherapy, temozolomide, or their combination; the majority received both. Study results and limitations: It was over 85% of patients that developed vaccine-induced immune responses.

TCRdb's copy holds only in-frame clones and misses some; the assay was immunoSEQ multiplex PCR. Of about 32,000 clones listed, around 82% are singletons. Germline V lookup: CDR1 KGHSH, CDR2 LQKENI. The CDR3 consists of 13 residues. In the case of this clone: The antigen is undetermined.

Time point defined: week 11, during vaccination. Vaccinated patients received 300 ug of mutant IDH1 20-mer peptide per dose, with topical imiquimod. The chain recombines TRBV18 with TRBJ2-5; 9 positions match TRBD1. The end of the DNA aligns better with TRBJ2-7, so the J call may be wrong. The TCR originated in a man aged 25-45 years with glioma. The specimen comprised PBMCs, sampled from a glioma patient whose treatment included an IDH1 peptide vaccine. The CDR3 reads CASSQRQGDEQYF. The CDR3 DNA reads as TGTGCCAGCTCACAACGACAGGGGGACGAGCAGTACTTC.